This T cell receptor beta chain appears in the sequencing data of a study of T-cell reconstitution after alpha-beta-depleted transplantation in children. Trimming removed 4 bases at V and 1 base at J, with 10 bases between. Germline CDR1 ENHRY, CDR2 SYGVKD. This CDR3 is 15 amino acids long. This sample's TCRbeta library carried unique molecular identifier barcodes. In TCRdb, the PCR reads were re-called with MiXCR into one record per CDR3 protein. The sample includes roughly 200,000 distinct CDR3 sequences, around 9.2% of them seen just once. With respect to this clonotype: A much larger clone is a single base away; this may be a read error.

The origin of this receptor is a male patient aged 2 to 9 who had a stem cell transplant for acute myeloid leukemia, so the T cells may come from the graft donor. V is TRBV10-3 and J is TRBJ1-4; D is unclear. Source: PBMCs, mostly from graft donor cells, taken 360 days after TCRalphabeta/CD19-depleted stem cell transplant. The CDR3 is CAISAPTRTNEKLFF. The CDR3 DNA reads TGTGCCATCAGTGCCCCGACAAGAACTAATGAAAAACTGTTTTTT.